The next 15 T cell receptor beta chains were all read from a single sample in a study of OX40 agonist ivuxolimab in advanced cancers. Assay used: immunoSEQ multiplex PCR; TCRdb lists only in-frame clones, some missing. Of some 110,000 clones detected, 93% appear once; the ten largest clones hold about 0.14%. Sequencing used CD4+ or CD8+ T cells sorted from blood, obtained in a trial of the OX40 agonist ivuxolimab. The receptor set was obtained from an adult with an advanced solid tumor such as melanoma, head and neck, liver or kidney cancer.

The chain carries TRBV18 and TRBJ2-2; D unresolved. The CDR3 spans 18 residues. With 4 bases removed from V and 1 base from J, the gap between germline ends came to 19 bases. The germline gives CDR1 KGHSH, CDR2 LQKENI. The CDR3 sequence is CASSLLRVPLGNTGELFF. The CDR3 DNA sequence: TGTGCCAGCTCACTCCTTCGGGTCCCCCTCGGGAACACCGGGGAGCTGTTTTTT.

This sequence joins TRBV15 and TRBJ2-5; perhaps TRBD2 as D (7 bases). V was cut by 2 bases and J by 6 bases, with 16 bases left in between. The CDR3 covers 15 residues. Germline V lookup: CDR1 LNHNV, CDR2 YYDKDF (reference sequence). CDR3 amino acids: CATSRRGAELQTQYF. The CDR3 coding sequence is TGTGCCACCAGCAGACGGGGGGCCGAGTTGCAGACCCAGTACTTC.

The CDR3 bases are TGTGCCACCAGCAGAGTGGACAGGGCTTCACCCCTCCACTTT. This sequence encodes CATSRVDRASPLHF. This chain connects TRBV15 to TRBJ1-6; TRBD1 matches at 8 bases. The CDR3 sequence is 14 residues long. V lost 1 base and J lost 9; bases outside the gene matches: 2. Germline values: CDR1 LNHNV, CDR2 YYDKDF (reference sequence).

The genes are TRBV7-2 and TRBJ1-5; D not certain. Trimming removed 3 bases from V and 6 bases from J, with 6 bases in between. Germline lookup yields CDR1 SGHTA and CDR2 FQGNSA. The CDR3 covers 12 residues. The CDR3 nucleotides read TGTGCCAGCAGCTTCTTTGGTCAGCCCCAGCATTTT. It is translated as CASSFFGQPQHF. Variable domain in full (rest from reference TRBV7-2 and TRBJ1-5): GAGVSQSPSNKVTEKGKDVELRCDPISGHTALYWYRQSLGQGLEFLIYFQGNSAPDKSGLPSDRFSAERTGGSVSTLTIQRTQQEDSAVYLCASSFFGQPQHFGDGTRLSIL.

The gene calls are TRBV25-1 and TRBJ2-7; D gene ambiguous. CDR1 is MGHDK, CDR2 SYGVNS, per germline. V gave up 2 bases and J gave up 9 bases, with 11 bases separating them. This CDR3 comprises 12 residues. CDR3 sequence (DNA): TGTGCCAGCAGTGAAGGAGATCGTAGGCAGTACTTC. Encoded protein: CASSEGDRRQYF.

The rearrangement joins TRBV11-3 to TRBJ2-5, with no clear D. The germline V gene has CDR1 SGHNT and CDR2 YENEEA. The CDR3 totals 15 residues. V was trimmed by 0 bases and J by 2 bases, leaving 10 bases between them. The CDR3 sequence: CASSLDPTPQETQYF. The CDR3 bases are TGTGCCAGCAGCTTAGATCCGACTCCTCAAGAGACCCAGTACTTC.

The rearrangement uses TRBV7-9 and TRBJ1-3, with D perhaps TRBD1 (5 bases). This CDR3 region has 15 residues. Germline V gene lookup returns CDR1 SEHNR and CDR2 FQNEAQ (reference sequence). V lost 3 bases and J 1 base, leaving 10 bases between the germline ends. The CDR3 region is CASSFLGGSGNTIYF. For the CDR3, the DNA is TGTGCCAGCAGCTTCCTCGGGGGGTCTGGAAACACCATATATTTT.

CDR3 amino acids: CASRVSGANVLTF. In nucleotides, the CDR3 is TGCGCCAGCAGGGTCTCCGGGGCCAACGTCCTGACTTTC. The chain uses TRBV5-1 and TRBJ2-6; no clear D. CDR1 is SGHRS, CDR2 YFSETQ, per germline. The CDR3 is 13 residues long. Trimming pared 5 bases from V and 4 bases from J, leaving 7 bases between.

The chain is built from TRBV6-4 and TRBJ1-5; D is undetermined. This CDR3 is built from 15 residues. Germline-derived CDR1 and CDR2 are MRHNA and SNTAGT. The V end was cut by 6 bases, the J end by 4 bases, with 16 bases between. Written as DNA, the CDR3 is TGTGCCAGCAGAAGAAAGGGTTCGACTAATCAGCCCCAGCATTTT. Protein: CASRRKGSTNQPQHF.

The chain joins TRBV5-6 to TRBJ1-2; 7 positions agree with TRBD1. The CDR3 extends over 16 amino acids. Germline loops: CDR1 SGHDT, CDR2 YYEEEE. V shed 3 bases and J 4 bases; nucleotides not matched to a gene: 12. CDR3 DNA sequence: TGTGCCAGCAGCTCCAGGACGTGGACAGGATCCTATGGCTACACCTTC. Amino acid sequence: CASSSRTWTGSYGYTF.

This rearrangement joins TRBV5-6 to TRBJ1-5; possibly TRBD1 for D (6 bases). CDR1 and CDR2 from the germline V gene are SGHDT and YYEEEE. V shed 6 bases and J shed 2 bases, with 24 bases lying between them. This CDR3 comprises 18 residues. CDR3 residues: CASTFLDLRGEGNQPQHF. The CDR3 DNA reads TGTGCCAGCACCTTTCTAGACCTCAGGGGAGAGGGCAATCAGCCCCAGCATTTT.

The chain recombines TRBV19 with TRBJ1-1; 7 nucleotides line up with TRBD1. Looked up from germline, CDR1 is LNHDA and CDR2 is SQIVND (reference sequence). The CDR3 is made up of 16 amino acids. J gave up 4 bases and V 3 bases, and 11 bases lay outside the gene matches. CDR3 loop: CASSIRSTGRPTEAFF. The CDR3, as DNA: TGTGCCAGTAGTATCCGATCGACAGGGCGACCCACTGAAGCTTTCTTT. Combining the CDR3 with reference TRBV19 and TRBJ1-1 gives the whole variable domain DGGITQSPKYLFRKEGQNVTLSCEQNLNHDAMYWYRQDPGQGLRLIYYSQIVNDFQKGDIAEGYSVSREKKESFPLTVTSAQKNPTAFYLCASSIRSTGRPTEAFFGQGTRLTVV.

This chain uses TRBV6-6 with TRBJ2-1; possible D gene TRBD1, 6 bases. Germline V CDR1 and CDR2: MNHNY, SVGAGI (reference sequence). This CDR3 is built from 14 residues. Trimming removed 6 bases from V and 6 bases from J, with 15 bases in between. The CDR3 DNA sequence: TGTGCCAGCAGCCGCGCAGGGGTACTCAATGAGCAGTTCTTC. Encoded protein: CASSRAGVLNEQFF.

The chain has TRBV7-2 and TRBJ1-1, with TRBD1 matching 7 bases. V lost 5 bases and J lost 1; bases outside the gene matches: 7. Germline values: CDR1 SGHTA, CDR2 FQGNSA. This CDR3 has 15 residues. The CDR3 spells CASSPQQGRNTEAFF. The CDR3 region has the DNA TGTGCCAGCAGCCCCCAACAGGGGCGGAACACTGAAGCTTTCTTT.

This chain joins TRBV5-5 and TRBJ1-5; D gene uncertain. Per germline, CDR1 SGHKS and CDR2 YYEKEE (reference sequence). V lost 4 bases and J lost 2, with 16 bases in between. CDR3 length equals 16 residues. CDR3 loop: CASSPFAGLGNQPQHF. The CDR3 nucleotides read TGTGCCAGCAGCCCATTCGCGGGATTGGGCAATCAGCCCCAGCATTTT.